Below, 26 T cell receptor beta chains from the same sample are listed, as sequenced in a study of cytomegalovirus exposure and HLA in healthy donors. Clones were sequenced by immunoSEQ multiplex PCR, and TCRdb holds only the in-frame ones, with some missing. The sample records around 34,000 clones, about 93% being singletons. Sequenced: PBMCs. These receptors originate from a man between 18 and 29 years old in good health and CMV-seronegative.

V gene TRBV5-6 combines with J gene TRBJ1-3; 7 nucleotides line up with TRBD1. This CDR3 has 16 amino acids. CDR1 and CDR2 (germline): SGHDT, YYEEEE. Germline trimming cut 4 bases from V and 0 bases from J; bases unmatched to any gene: 7. DNA for the CDR3: TGTGCCAGCAGCAGAGGGACAGCCAACTCTGGAAACACCATATATTTT. Amino acids: CASSRGTANSGNTIYF.

This clone was seen just once. The chain links TRBV7-3 to TRBJ1-2; D perhaps matches TRBD1 (5 bases). The CDR3 totals 13 residues. Germline CDR1 is SGHTA and CDR2 is FQGTGA. V lost 5 bases and J 4 bases, leaving 11 bases between the germline ends. This chain's CDR3 is CASSPPGGYGYTF. DNA for the CDR3: TGTGCCAGCAGCCCTCCGGGGGGCTATGGCTACACCTTC.

The table lists this clone with a count of one. The V and J genes are TRBV9 and TRBJ2-7; the D gene is possibly TRBD2 (6 bases). From germline, CDR1 is SGDLS and CDR2 YYNGEE. The length of the CDR3 is 15 residues. Trimming left V 3 bases short and J 0 bases short, with 13 bases between. CDR3 coding DNA: TGTGCCAGCAGCGCAGGGACTTTGAGCTCCTACGAGCAGTACTTC. Its protein is CASSAGTLSSYEQYF. The full variable domain, with the rest looked up from reference TRBV9 and TRBJ2-7, is DSGVTQTPKHLITATGQRVTLRCSPRSGDLSVYWYQQSLDQGLQFLIQYYNGEERAKGNILERFSAQQFPDLHSELNLSSLELGDSALYFCASSAGTLSSYEQYFGPGTRLTVT.

CDR3 nucleotide sequence: TGCGCCAGCAGCCGGGACAGGGGGGACACTGAAGCTTTCTTT. Its translation: CASSRDRGDTEAFF. V usage is TRBV5-1 and J usage is TRBJ1-1; 11 bases line up with TRBD1. Germline lookup yields CDR1 SGHRS and CDR2 YFSETQ. CDR3 length: 14 residues. V lost 4 bases and J lost 3; bases outside the gene matches: 2.

This chain joins TRBV10-3 and TRBJ2-3, with D uncertain. Per the germline V gene, CDR1 is ENHRY and CDR2 is SYGVKD. With 10 bases removed from V and 6 bases from J, the gap between germline ends came to 11 bases. This CDR3 is built from 11 residues. In DNA form, the CDR3 reads TGTGCCACCGCCCGTGAGGATACGCAGTATTTT. Encoded protein: CATAREDTQYF.

The rearrangement links TRBV2 to TRBJ2-1; 9 bases agree with TRBD2. The CDR3 runs 15 residues. Germline lookup yields CDR1 SNHLY and CDR2 FYNNEI. Trimming cost V 8 bases and J 4 bases; bases outside gene matches: 9. The CDR3 sequence is CASQFETSGYNEQFF. CDR3 coding DNA: TGTGCCAGCCAATTCGAGACTAGCGGATACAATGAGCAGTTCTTC.

This sequence joins TRBV14 and TRBJ1-2; TRBD1 is a possible D gene (5 bases). Trimming stripped 4 bases from V and 6 bases from J, with 12 bases between. There are 13 residues in the CDR3. Germline CDR1 SGHDN, CDR2 FVKESK. In DNA, the CDR3 is TGTGCCAGCAGCCGGAAGGACAAGCATGGCTACACCTTC. It yields the protein CASSRKDKHGYTF.

The V call is TRBV2, the J call TRBJ2-2; 11 bases are a match to TRBD2. Germline V gene data show CDR1 as SNHLY and CDR2 as FYNNEI. The CDR3 runs 14 residues. J lost 6 bases, V lost 7 bases, and 4 bases had no gene match. The chain's CDR3 is CASNRLAGPGELFF. The CDR3 DNA reads as TGTGCCAGCAACCGACTAGCGGGGCCCGGGGAGCTGTTTTTT.

Turning to this clone: Other DNA sequences of this sample code for an identical CDR3. V usage is TRBV6-5 and J usage is TRBJ1-5; a possible D gene is TRBD1 (5 bases). The CDR3 loop spans 15 amino acids. Germline CDR1 reads MNHEY; CDR2 reads SVGAGI. V was trimmed by 0 bases and J by 3 bases, leaving 9 bases between them. The CDR3 protein is CASSYSRVPNQPQHF. CDR3 DNA sequence: TGTGCCAGCAGTTACTCCAGGGTCCCCAATCAGCCCCAGCATTTT.

The chain has TRBV28 and TRBJ1-3, with D tentatively TRBD1 (6 bases). Germline-derived CDR1 and CDR2 are MDHEN and SYDVKM. The CDR3 spans 13 residues. Trimming cost V 6 bases and J 8 bases, with 14 bases left between them. The CDR3 coding sequence is TGTGCCAGCAGCCCAATCAGGGGAGACACCATATATTTT. This sequence encodes CASSPIRGDTIYF. Using reference TRBV28 and TRBJ1-3 for the parts outside the CDR3, the full variable domain is DVKVTQSSRYLVKRTGEKVFLECVQDMDHENMFWYRQDPGLGLRLIYFSYDVKMKEKGDIPEGYSVSREKKERFSLILESASTNQTSMYLCASSPIRGDTIYFGEGSWLTVV.

The chain recombines TRBV21-1 with TRBJ2-7; no DNA check was done on the table's D call, TRBD1. TRBV21-1 is annotated as a pseudogene. CDR3 length: 18 residues. The CDR3 sequence is CASSKDLWSGTGVGEQYF. CDR3 in DNA: TGTGCCAGCAGCAAAGATTTGTGGTCGGGGACAGGGGTAGGCGAGCAGTACTTC.

The CDR3 reads CASSAAGTHKHNEQFF. In nucleotides, the CDR3 is TGTGCCAGCAGTGCAGCCGGGACTCATAAACACAATGAGCAGTTCTTC. The chain joins TRBV6-1 to TRBJ2-1, with D maybe TRBD2 (6 bases). The length of the CDR3 is 16 residues. Trimming took off 4 bases at V and 5 bases at J, with 18 bases between the two ends. Germline assignment: CDR1 MNHNS and CDR2 SASEGT.

The V call is TRBV19, the J call TRBJ2-1; 8 positions match TRBD1. The V segment lost 3 bases and the J segment 7 bases; nucleotides outside the gene matches: 5. CDR3 length: 14 amino acids. Germline V gene lookup returns CDR1 LNHDA and CDR2 SQIVND (reference sequence). The CDR3 spells CASSIGTGQNEQFF. The CDR3 DNA sequence: TGTGCCAGTAGTATCGGGACAGGTCAAAATGAGCAGTTCTTC.

The rearrangement links TRBV10-2 to TRBJ2-3; 8 bases map to TRBD1. The CDR3 runs to 13 residues. Looked up from germline, CDR1 is WSHSY and CDR2 is SAAADI. Losses at the gene ends were 5 bases for V and 5 bases for J; bases not matched to a gene: 3. CDR3 residues: CASSQGAQDTQYF. Written as DNA, the CDR3 is TGCGCCAGCAGTCAGGGGGCCCAAGATACGCAGTATTTT.

The chain has TRBV27 and TRBJ1-2, with D tentatively TRBD1 (6 bases). Germline loops: CDR1 MNHEY, CDR2 SMNVEV (reference sequence). The ends were cut back, 6 bases at V and 8 bases at J, with 16 bases in the middle. This CDR3 contains 13 residues. CDR3 sequence: CASRNRESDGYTF. CDR3 coding DNA: TGTGCCAGCAGGAACAGGGAATCGGACGGCTACACCTTC.

This clone was recorded only once. The chain employs TRBV18 and TRBJ1-1; TRBD1 matches at 9 bases. The V gene end was trimmed by 3 bases and the J gene end by 3 bases; junction bases not matched to a gene: 5. This CDR3 is built from 15 residues. Germline V gene lookup returns CDR1 KGHSH and CDR2 LQKENI. The CDR3 sequence is CASSPGTGRDTEAFF. The DNA for the CDR3 is TGTGCCAGCTCACCCGGGACAGGGCGGGACACTGAAGCTTTCTTT.

This clone is a singleton in its sample. This chain joins TRBV6-5 and TRBJ2-7, with D tentatively TRBD2 (6 bases). Germline V gives CDR1 MNHEY, CDR2 SVGAGI. This CDR3 is 15 amino acids long. Trimming left V 6 bases short and J 0 bases short, with 15 bases between. Written as DNA, the CDR3 is TGTGCCAGCAGACGCGGGACGGAGAGCTCCTACGAGCAGTACTTC. Amino acids: CASRRGTESSYEQYF.

V and J are TRBV6-5 and TRBJ1-2; 8 positions agree with TRBD1. Trimming at V came to 6 bases and at J to 6 bases, leaving 9 bases not matched to a gene. CDR1 and CDR2 from the germline V gene are MNHEY and SVGAGI. The CDR3 extends over 14 amino acids. CDR3 sequence: CASSQGAGTHGYTF. The CDR3 DNA reads as TGTGCCAGCAGCCAGGGGGCGGGAACCCATGGCTACACCTTC.

The chain links TRBV2 to TRBJ1-2; D gene unclear. The CDR3 covers 13 residues. Trimming shortened V by 3 bases and J by 8 bases, and 13 bases separated the two germline ends. The germline V gene encodes CDR1 SNHLY and CDR2 FYNNEI. This chain's CDR3 is CASSDMVLRGYTF. Written as DNA, the CDR3 is TGTGCCAGCAGTGACATGGTATTGCGAGGCTACACCTTC. The full variable domain, in which reference TRBV2 and TRBJ1-2 provide the parts outside the CDR3, is EPEVTQTPSHQVTQMGQEVILRCVPISNHLYFYWYRQILGQKVEFLVSFYNNEISEKSEIFDDQFSVERPDGSNFTLKIRSTKLEDSAMYFCASSDMVLRGYTFGSGTRLTVV.

The genes are TRBV5-6 and TRBJ1-1; 9 bases are a match to TRBD1. This CDR3 has 14 amino acids. Germline lookup yields CDR1 SGHDT and CDR2 YYEEEE. V lost 3 bases, J lost 6 bases, and 6 bases stayed unmatched. The chain's CDR3 is CASSWDRVAAEAFF. The CDR3 nucleotides are TGTGCCAGCAGCTGGGACAGGGTGGCGGCTGAAGCTTTCTTT.

The V and J genes are TRBV9 and TRBJ2-3; 9 nucleotides align to TRBD2. Germline-derived CDR1 and CDR2 are SGDLS and YYNGEE. The CDR3 covers 15 residues. Losses at the gene ends were 0 bases for V and 6 bases for J; bases not matched to a gene: 5. The CDR3 reads CASSVGWGTSDTQYF. The CDR3 DNA follows: TGTGCCAGCAGCGTAGGGTGGGGGACTAGCGATACGCAGTATTTT.

The V and J genes are TRBV30 and TRBJ1-1; no clear D gene. Germline V gene sequence: CDR1 GTSNPN, CDR2 SVGIG (reference sequence). Deletions cut 4 bases from V and 4 bases from J, with 19 bases between. This CDR3 spans 15 amino acids. The CDR3 spells CAWISWRARSTEAFF. The DNA of the CDR3 is TGTGCCTGGATTTCATGGAGGGCAAGAAGCACTGAAGCTTTCTTT.

The gene calls are TRBV6-5 and TRBJ1-5; D call uncertain. This CDR3 spans 13 amino acids. CDR1 MNHEY and CDR2 SVGAGI come from the germline V gene. With 5 bases removed from V and 6 bases from J, the gap between germline ends came to 11 bases. The CDR3, as DNA: TGTGCCAGCAGTCCCCTAAGAGGTCAGCCCCAGCATTTT. Its translation: CASSPLRGQPQHF.

The chain uses TRBV18 and TRBJ1-1, with TRBD1 as a possible D gene (6 bases). The germline V gene encodes CDR1 KGHSH and CDR2 LQKENI. V was cut by 3 bases and J by 4 bases, with 12 bases left in between. This CDR3 is 14 amino acids long. Here the CDR3 reads CASSPTRGSTEAFF. The CDR3 bases are TGTGCCAGCTCACCGACCAGGGGAAGCACTGAAGCTTTCTTT. Based on the CDR3 plus reference TRBV18 and TRBJ1-1, the full variable domain is NAGVMQNPRHLVRRRGQEARLRCSPMKGHSHVYWYRQLPEEGLKFMVYLQKENIIDESGMPKERFSAEFPKEGPSILRIQQVVRGDSAAYFCASSPTRGSTEAFFGQGTRLTVV.

CDR3 DNA: TGCAGCGCCATTGGGGGCAGCGTACGCTCCTACGAGCAGTACTTC. Translated: CSAIGGSVRSYEQYF. The rearrangement joins TRBV29-1 to TRBJ2-7; maybe TRBD1 (6 bases). The CDR3 loop spans 15 amino acids. Deletions cut 7 bases from V and 0 bases from J, with 19 bases between. The germline V gene encodes CDR1 SQVTM and CDR2 ANQGSEA.

This chain joins TRBV29-1 and TRBJ1-1; no firm D call. CDR1 is SQVTM, CDR2 ANQGSEA, per germline. Trimming removed 4 bases from V and 0 bases from J, with 3 bases in between. This CDR3 has 11 residues. The CDR3 DNA reads as TGCAGCGTTGTTATGAACACTGAAGCTTTCTTT. It yields the protein CSVVMNTEAFF. The full variable domain, its missing parts supplied by reference TRBV29-1 and TRBJ1-1, is SAVISQKPSRDICQRGTSLTIQCQVDSQVTMMFWYRQQPGQSLTLIATANQGSEATYESGFVIDKFPISRPNLTFSTLTVSNMSPEDSSIYLCSVVMNTEAFFGQGTRLTVV.